These 3 T cell receptor beta chains were sequenced from one sample in a study of blood T cell repertoires in COVID-19. The assay was immunoSEQ multiplex PCR, and TCRdb's table has in-frame clones only and misses some. In the table there are almost 250,000 clones, more than 85% of which are singletons. What was sequenced was PBMCs or T cells enriched from blood (not recorded which). All receptors come from a woman in her forties or fifties who had recovered from COVID-19.

V usage is TRBV18 and J usage is TRBJ2-1; 13 nucleotides agree with TRBD2. CDR1 and CDR2 (germline): KGHSH, LQKENI. This CDR3 has 16 residues. The ends lost 3 bases at V and 7 bases at J; junction bases unmatched: 6. The CDR3 region has the DNA TGTGCCAGCTCACCCGGGACTAGCGGGATGGGGAATGAGCAGTTCTTC. Its protein product is CASSPGTSGMGNEQFF.

V usage is TRBV24-1 and J usage is TRBJ1-5; possible D gene TRBD1, 5 bases. Germline loops: CDR1 KGHDR, CDR2 SFDVKD. The CDR3 runs to 15 residues. The V end was cut by 7 bases, the J end by 1 base, with 13 bases between. CDR3 in DNA: TGTGCCACCAGCTCGGGGGGTTCGAGCAATCAGCCCCAGCATTTT. Encoded protein: CATSSGGSSNQPQHF.

The J gene is TRBJ2-5, the V gene TRBV7-2; tentative D call: TRBD2 (5 bases). CDR1 SGHTA and CDR2 FQGNSA come from the germline V gene. The CDR3 contains 13 residues. V was clipped by 5 bases and J by 4 bases, with 11 bases between them. CDR3 in amino acids: CASSPRTGETQYF. DNA for the CDR3: TGTGCCAGCAGCCCAAGGACTGGAGAGACCCAGTACTTC.